The 18 T cell receptor beta chains below were found in one sample sequenced in a study of human T cells and chemical hapten exposure. Stated time point: patch test 2, 6 weeks after DPC sensitization. Treatment described: therapeutic diphenylcyclopropenone sensitization with weekly scalp DPC. MiXCR, run by TCRdb on the RACE reads, gives a single entry per CDR3 protein. The table has 80,000 to 100,000 distinct CDR3 sequences, roughly a tenth seen once. Sequenced material: whole blood, taken in connection with sensitization to the hapten diphenylcyclopropenone (DPC). These receptors all come from a woman aged 40 to 49 with alopecia areata. Some clones in this sample may be carry-over from other donors' samples.

This clonotype was detected ten times or more. The chain links TRBV28 to TRBJ1-4, with D uncertain. Germline V gives CDR1 MDHEN, CDR2 SYDVKM. Trimming stripped 5 bases from V and 6 bases from J, with 4 bases between. This CDR3 spans 11 amino acids. The CDR3 sequence is CASSPHEKLFF. The DNA of the CDR3 is TGTGCCAGCAGTCCCCATGAAAAACTGTTTTTT.

This clonotype was detected many times. The V call is TRBV28, the J call TRBJ2-3; 9 nucleotides align to TRBD1. There are 14 residues in the CDR3. Germline V gives CDR1 MDHEN, CDR2 SYDVKM. V lost 5 bases, J lost 3 bases, and 3 bases stayed unmatched. CDR3 sequence: CASSGQGRTDTQYF. In nucleotides, the CDR3 is TGTGCCAGCAGTGGACAGGGGAGGACAGATACGCAGTATTTT.

CDR3 sequence reads: CATSDPIYGMGYTF. CDR3 nucleotides: TGTGCCACCAGTGATCCGATCTACGGTATGGGCTACACCTTC. The chain joins TRBV24-1 to TRBJ1-2, with D hard to call. This CDR3 comprises 14 residues. Germline CDR1 and CDR2: KGHDR and SFDVKD. Trimming stripped 3 bases from V and 8 bases from J, with 15 bases between.

In this sample, this clonotype turned up many times. The V call is TRBV12-3 or TRBV12-4, the J call TRBJ1-2, with 9 positions matching TRBD1. V lost 4 bases and J lost 8; bases outside the gene matches: 5. The CDR3 covers 13 residues. The CDR3 sequence is CASSWGQGRGYTF. In DNA, the CDR3 is TGTGCCAGCAGTTGGGGACAGGGCCGGGGCTACACCTTC.

Of note for this clonotype: It may be a read error: a sequence one base away is much more abundant. The rearrangement joins TRBV6-6 to TRBJ1-1; D not resolved. Germline V gene lookup returns CDR1 MNHNY and CDR2 SVGAGI (reference sequence). The germline V and J ends were trimmed by 8 bases and 8 bases, with 12 bases remaining between them. The CDR3 loop spans 11 amino acids. The CDR3 DNA follows: TGTGCCAGCGGAGGGCCATGGGAAGCTTTCTTT. Encoded protein: CASGGPWEAFF.

There are many counts of this clonotype. The chain recombines TRBV7-2 with TRBJ2-2; no reliable D call. This CDR3 is built from 12 residues. Germline V lookup: CDR1 SGHTA, CDR2 FQGNSA. Between the trimmed V and J ends, which lost 1 base and 7 bases, there was a span of 4 bases. CDR3: CASSLDFGELFF. The CDR3 nucleotides are TGTGCCAGCAGCTTAGATTTCGGGGAGCTGTTTTTT. The variable domain in full, with the rest retrieved from reference TRBV7-2 and TRBJ2-2, is GAGVSQSPSNKVTEKGKDVELRCDPISGHTALYWYRQSLGQGLEFLIYFQGNSAPDKSGLPSDRFSAERTGGSVSTLTIQRTQQEDSAVYLCASSLDFGELFFGEGSRLTVL.

This clonotype was seen at least ten times. This chain connects TRBV6-5 to TRBJ2-1; D tentatively reads TRBD1 or TRBD2 (5 bases each). The CDR3 length is 13 residues. Trimming left V 6 bases short and J 2 bases short, with 8 bases between. CDR1 and CDR2 (germline): MNHEY, SVGAGI. The CDR3 DNA follows: TGTGCCAGCAGACCGGGACCCTACAATGAGCAGTTCTTC. It encodes CASRPGPYNEQFF.

This clonotype came up many times. V and J are TRBV6-2 or TRBV6-3 and TRBJ2-3, with 10 positions matching TRBD2. From germline, CDR1 is MNHEY and CDR2 SVGEGT. This CDR3 spans 17 amino acids. V lost 5 bases and J lost 1; bases outside the gene matches: 9. The CDR3, as DNA: TGTGCCAGCAGTCTACGGACTAGCGGTCAAGGCACAGATACGCAGTATTTT. It encodes CASSLRTSGQGTDTQYF.

This sequence joins TRBV27 and TRBJ2-1; the D is unclear. The CDR3 has 10 residues. The V end was cut by 6 bases, the J end by 5 bases, with 2 bases between. Germline CDR1 reads MNHEY; CDR2 reads SMNVEV (reference sequence). The CDR3, as DNA: TGTGCCAGCAGGAACAATGAGCAGTTCTTC. Translation: CASRNNEQFF.

Many counts were recorded for this clonotype. One end of the junction does not line up with germline, which may come from a read error. This chain connects TRBV12-3 or TRBV12-4 to TRBJ2-5; no firm D call. The CDR3 has 13 residues. The CDR3, as DNA: TGTGCCAGCAGTTTATTTCGGCAAGAGACCCGGTACTTC. This codes for CASSLFRQETRYF.

Ten or more counts support this clonotype. The chain is built from TRBV6-6 and TRBJ1-2; D remains ambiguous. The CDR3 totals 14 residues. The V end lost 9 bases, the J end lost 0 bases, and 14 bases lay between the germline ends. CDR1 and CDR2 (germline): MNHNY, SVGAGI (reference sequence). The CDR3 DNA reads TGTGCCAGTATCAAGGAAGGGCCTAACTATGGCTACACCTTC. It translates to CASIKEGPNYGYTF.

There are many counts of this clonotype. This rearrangement joins TRBV7-2 to TRBJ1-1; D unclear. There are 15 residues in the CDR3. In germline, CDR1 is SGHTA, CDR2 FQGNSA. The germline V and J ends were trimmed by 10 bases and 1 base, with 19 bases remaining between them. This CDR3 reads CAITPPGRANTEAFF. The CDR3 region has the DNA TGTGCCATCACTCCTCCCGGACGGGCGAACACTGAAGCTTTCTTT.

This clonotype has more than one count but fewer than ten. The V and J genes are TRBV2 and TRBJ1-5; D not resolved. V lost 7 bases, J lost 6 bases, and 16 bases lay in between. Per the germline V gene, CDR1 is SNHLY and CDR2 is FYNNEI. The CDR3 consists of 14 residues. CDR3 amino acids: CASTAGSRSQPQHF. The CDR3 region has the DNA TGTGCCAGCACCGCGGGAAGTAGGAGTCAGCCCCAGCATTTT.

There are a few counts of this clonotype. The chain employs TRBV7-2 and TRBJ2-7; TRBD1 is a possible D gene (5 bases). CDR1 and CDR2 from the germline V gene are SGHTA and FQGNSA. This CDR3 has 13 amino acids. Trimming shortened V by 1 base and J by 6 bases, and 10 bases separated the two germline ends. In DNA form, the CDR3 reads TGTGCCAGCAGCTTAGATCCAGGGCGCGAGCAGTACTTC. It yields the protein CASSLDPGREQYF.

This clonotype showed up just a few times. CDR3 sequence (DNA): TGTGCCAGCAGCCGGACTAGCGGGGCAACCATTGAGCAGTTCTTC. This encodes CASSRTSGATIEQFF. The V gene is TRBV11-2, the J gene TRBJ2-1; 12 positions match TRBD2. The germline gives CDR1 SGHAT, CDR2 FQNNGV. J was trimmed by 9 bases and V by 5 bases; bases with no gene match: 8. CDR3 length equals 15 residues.

This rearrangement joins TRBV30 to TRBJ2-3; 7 bases line up with TRBD2. The CDR3 is 16 residues long. Germline assignment: CDR1 GTSNPN and CDR2 SVGIG (reference sequence). The J segment lost 0 bases and the V segment lost 2 bases, leaving 8 bases of the junction unmatched. CDR3: CAWSILGDYSTDTQYF. The CDR3, as DNA: TGTGCCTGGAGTATTTTGGGGGACTATAGCACAGATACGCAGTATTTT. Full variable domain (missing parts from reference TRBV30 and TRBJ2-3): SQTIHQWPATLVQPVGSPLSLECTVEGTSNPNLYWYRQAAGRGLQLLFYSVGIGQISSEVPQNLSASRPQDRQFILSSKKLLLSDSGFYLCAWSILGDYSTDTQYFGPGTRLTVL.

In its sample, this clonotype was seen a few times. The chain joins TRBV11-3 to TRBJ2-1; 7 positions agree with TRBD2. V lost 5 bases, J lost 4 bases, and 29 bases stayed unmatched. Per the germline V gene, CDR1 is SGHNT and CDR2 is YENEEA. The CDR3 is 22 amino acids. The CDR3 coding sequence is TGTGCCAGCAGCCCCTTAGTTGTGGCCGCGACCTTTCGGGAGGCCAAATACAATGAGCAGTTCTTC. Encoded protein: CASSPLVVAATFREAKYNEQFF. The full variable domain, completed using reference TRBV11-3 and TRBJ2-1, is EAGVVQSPRYKIIEKKQPVAFWCNPISGHNTLYWYLQNLGQGPELLIRYENEEAVDDSQLPKDRFSAERLKGVDSTLKIQPAELGDSAVYLCASSPLVVAATFREAKYNEQFFGPGTRLTVL.

The CDR3, as DNA: TGCAGCGTTGCCGGGACTAGCGGGAGGGTCGAGCAGTACTTC. It codes for CSVAGTSGRVEQYF. The rearrangement links TRBV29-1 to TRBJ2-7, with TRBD2 matching 16 bases. Per the germline V gene, CDR1 is SQVTM and CDR2 is ANQGSEA. V lost 4 bases to trimming and J lost 6 bases; unmatched junction nucleotides: 3. The CDR3 covers 14 residues.